This T cell receptor beta chain came from a study of blood T cell repertoires in COVID-19. At the level of the study: Samples taken during acute and convalescent COVID-19 were collected in the United States, Italy and Spain. Sources were T cells, B-cell-depleted T cells, or PBMCs; the material itself was cDNA or gDNA.

As originally analysed: Nucleated cell counts were estimated from reference gene primer amplification. TCRdb's table, derived via immunoSEQ multiplex PCR, lists solely in-frame clones and lacks some. V, J and clone size were drawn from that table, and D and trimming were deduced from the DNA. The sample includes around 270,000 clones, more than 85% of them seen just once. Germline loops: CDR1 MGHRA, CDR2 YSYEKL. The CDR3 covers 17 residues. Trimming shortened V by 0 bases and J by 1 base, and 14 bases separated the two germline ends. Enrolled during active infection, Seattle patients were then followed longitudinally.

The specimen sequenced was peripheral blood. This chain uses TRBV4-1 with TRBJ2-3; tentative D call: TRBD2 (7 bases). This TCR derives from an older woman with COVID-19, enrolled during active disease. The CDR3 here is CASSQEGASGRTDTQYF. CDR3 nucleotides: TGCGCCAGCAGCCAAGAGGGGGCTAGCGGCCGCACAGATACGCAGTATTTT.